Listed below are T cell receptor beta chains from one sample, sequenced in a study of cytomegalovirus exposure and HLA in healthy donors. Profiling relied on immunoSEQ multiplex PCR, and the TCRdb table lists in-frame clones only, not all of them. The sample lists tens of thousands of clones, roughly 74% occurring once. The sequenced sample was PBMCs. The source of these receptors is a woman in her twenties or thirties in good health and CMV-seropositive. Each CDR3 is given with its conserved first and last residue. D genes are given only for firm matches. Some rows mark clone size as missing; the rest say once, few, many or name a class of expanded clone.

CDR3aa: CSVDRGSTEAFF
CDR3nt: TGCAGCGTTGATCGCGGTAGCACTGAAGCTTTCTTT
j_gene: TRBJ1-1
d_gene: .
abundance: .
v_gene: TRBV29-1

CDR3aa: CASSLRQGWEKLFF
CDR3nt: TGTGCCAGCAGCCTTCGACAGGGATGGGAAAAACTGTTTTTT
j_gene: TRBJ1-4
d_gene: TRBD1
abundance: .
v_gene: TRBV11-2

CDR3aa: CASSSRQGIRGYTF
CDR3nt: TGTGCCAGCAGCTCTCGACAGGGAATACGTGGCTACACCTTC
j_gene: TRBJ1-2
d_gene: TRBD1
abundance: .
v_gene: TRBV7-9

CDR3aa: CAWSVRVGELFF
CDR3nt: TGTGCCTGGAGTGTACGGGTCGGGGAGCTGTTTTTT
j_gene: TRBJ2-2
d_gene: .
abundance: .
v_gene: TRBV30

CDR3aa: CASFVSPGTEAFF
CDR3nt: TGTGCCAGTTTCGTGTCGCCGGGCACTGAAGCTTTCTTT
j_gene: TRBJ1-1
d_gene: .
abundance: once
v_gene: TRBV19

CDR3aa: CASSEDLGQAGDQPQHF
CDR3nt: TGTGCCAGCAGTGAGGATCTCGGACAGGCCGGTGATCAGCCCCAGCATTTT
j_gene: TRBJ1-5
d_gene: TRBD1
abundance: .
v_gene: TRBV2

CDR3aa: CASSQGQGGGLRGAFF
CDR3nt: TGCGCCAGCAGCCAAGGACAAGGAGGGGGCTTAAGGGGAGCTTTCTTT
j_gene: TRBJ1-1
d_gene: TRBD1
abundance: .
v_gene: TRBV4-1

CDR3aa: CASSLAGVRETQYF
CDR3nt: TGTGCCAGCAGCTTAGCGGGAGTCAGGGAGACCCAGTACTTC
j_gene: TRBJ2-5
d_gene: TRBD2
abundance: .
v_gene: TRBV5-4

CDR3aa: CSVQKGLAGGGTVEQYF
CDR3nt: TGCAGCGTCCAAAAGGGACTAGCGGGAGGCGGGACGGTAGAGCAGTACTTC
j_gene: TRBJ2-7
d_gene: TRBD2
abundance: .
v_gene: TRBV29-1

CDR3aa: CASSLAQGANEQFF
CDR3nt: TGTGCCAGCAGCTTAGCACAGGGGGCCAATGAGCAGTTCTTC
j_gene: TRBJ2-1
d_gene: TRBD1
abundance: .
v_gene: TRBV7-9

CDR3aa: CATERIGRLSKGTDTQYF
CDR3nt: TGTGCCACCGAAAGAATTGGCAGACTTAGCAAGGGGACAGATACGCAGTATTTT
j_gene: TRBJ2-3
d_gene: .
abundance: .
v_gene: TRBV27

CDR3aa: CASSGQGAKQPQHF
CDR3nt: TGTGCCAGCAGTGGACAGGGGGCTAAACAGCCCCAGCATTTT
j_gene: TRBJ1-5
d_gene: TRBD1
abundance: .
v_gene: TRBV2

CDR3aa: CASSNPGLGNTEAFF
CDR3nt: TGTGCCAGCAGTAACCCGGGACTAGGGAACACTGAAGCTTTCTTT
j_gene: TRBJ1-1
d_gene: .
abundance: .
v_gene: TRBV6-5

CDR3aa: CAWSQDSRGEKLFF
CDR3nt: TGTGCCTGGAGTCAAGACAGTCGTGGAGAAAAACTGTTTTTT
j_gene: TRBJ1-4
d_gene: .
abundance: .
v_gene: TRBV30

CDR3aa: CASSLYRTREQYF
CDR3nt: TGTGCCAGCAGCCTGTACAGGACGCGCGAGCAGTACTTC
j_gene: TRBJ2-7
d_gene: .
abundance: few
v_gene: TRBV14

CDR3aa: CASSEVGVSGNTIYF
CDR3nt: TGTGCCAGCAGTGAGGTAGGGGTATCGGGAAACACCATATATTTT
j_gene: TRBJ1-3
d_gene: .
abundance: .
v_gene: TRBV25-1

CDR3aa: CASSPRLEHSYEQYF
CDR3nt: TGTGCCAGCAGCCCCCGACTAGAGCATTCCTACGAGCAGTACTTC
j_gene: TRBJ2-7
d_gene: .
abundance: .
v_gene: TRBV9

CDR3aa: CASSTVGTEAFF
CDR3nt: TGTGCCAGCAGTACGGTTGGCACTGAAGCTTTCTTT
j_gene: TRBJ1-1
d_gene: .
abundance: few
v_gene: TRBV6-5

CDR3aa: CAWMGTFTYNEQFF
CDR3nt: TGTGCCTGGATGGGGACTTTCACCTACAATGAGCAGTTCTTC
j_gene: TRBJ2-1
d_gene: .
abundance: .
v_gene: TRBV30

CDR3aa: CATSRGPAGSPYNEQFF
CDR3nt: TGTGCCACCAGCAGAGGTCCAGCGGGAAGCCCCTACAATGAGCAGTTCTTC
j_gene: TRBJ2-1
d_gene: TRBD2
abundance: .
v_gene: TRBV15

CDR3aa: CASSGLVTYEQYF
CDR3nt: TGTGCCAGCAGCGGACTAGTGACCTACGAGCAGTACTTC
j_gene: TRBJ2-7
d_gene: TRBD2
abundance: .
v_gene: TRBV6-5

CDR3aa: CASSQGLAGGDEQFF
CDR3nt: TGTGCCAGCAGCCAAGGACTAGCGGGAGGGGATGAGCAGTTCTTC
j_gene: TRBJ2-1
d_gene: TRBD2
abundance: .
v_gene: TRBV4-2

CDR3aa: CASSRPGQGPYEQYF
CDR3nt: TGTGCCAGCTCACGCCCAGGACAGGGGCCCTACGAGCAGTACTTC
j_gene: TRBJ2-7
d_gene: TRBD1
abundance: .
v_gene: TRBV18

CDR3aa: CASIGQGNGYTF
CDR3nt: TGTGCCAGCATTGGACAGGGGAATGGCTACACCTTC
j_gene: TRBJ1-2
d_gene: TRBD1
abundance: few
v_gene: TRBV25-1

CDR3aa: CSVGGQGRNQPQHF
CDR3nt: TGCAGCGTTGGGGGACAGGGGAGGAATCAGCCCCAGCATTTT
j_gene: TRBJ1-5
d_gene: TRBD1
abundance: .
v_gene: TRBV29-1

CDR3aa: CASSLLGTDNQPQHF
CDR3nt: TGCGCCAGCAGCTTGTTGGGGACAGATAATCAGCCCCAGCATTTT
j_gene: TRBJ1-5
d_gene: TRBD1
abundance: few
v_gene: TRBV5-1

CDR3aa: CASSSGSEREKLFF
CDR3nt: TGTGCCAGCAGCTCGGGATCCGAAAGGGAAAAACTGTTTTTT
j_gene: TRBJ1-4
d_gene: .
abundance: .
v_gene: TRBV7-9